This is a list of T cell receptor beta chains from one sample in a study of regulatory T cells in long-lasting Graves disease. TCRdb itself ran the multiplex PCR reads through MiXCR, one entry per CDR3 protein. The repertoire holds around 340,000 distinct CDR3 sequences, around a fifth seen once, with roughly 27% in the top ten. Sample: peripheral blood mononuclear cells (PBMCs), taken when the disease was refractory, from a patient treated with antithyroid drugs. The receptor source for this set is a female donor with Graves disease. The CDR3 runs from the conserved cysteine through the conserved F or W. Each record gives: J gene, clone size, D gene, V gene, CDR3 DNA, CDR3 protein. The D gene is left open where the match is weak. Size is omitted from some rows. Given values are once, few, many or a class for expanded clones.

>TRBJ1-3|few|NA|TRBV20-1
TGCAGTGCTAGTCCCGTAAGCTCTGGAAACACCATATATTTT
CSASPVSSGNTIYF
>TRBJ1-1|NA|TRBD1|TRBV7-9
TGTGCCAGCAGCCCTGGGACAGGGGGTCGCAGCACTGAAGCTTTCTTT
CASSPGTGGRSTEAFF
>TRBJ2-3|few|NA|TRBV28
TGTGCCAGCAGTTCCCCGACTACGTCAGGCACAGATACGCAGTATTTT
CASSSPTTSGTDTQYF
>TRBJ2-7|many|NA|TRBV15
TGTGCCACCAGCAGGGCTTCCGGGACGGTCCGTGGAAGGCAGTACTTC
CATSRASGTVRGRQYF
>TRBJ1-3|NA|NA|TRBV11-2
TGTGCCAGCAGCTTAGATCTCCCCGGCAGGGGCGGAAACACCATATATTTT
CASSLDLPGRGGNTIYF
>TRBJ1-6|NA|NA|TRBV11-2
TGTGCCAGCAACTTAGATTCAGGCAGCGTTTATTCACCCCTCCACTTT
CASNLDSGSVYSPLHF
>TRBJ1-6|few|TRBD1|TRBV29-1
TGCAGCGTGAGACAGGGGAGTAATTCACCCCTCCACTTT
CSVRQGSNSPLHF
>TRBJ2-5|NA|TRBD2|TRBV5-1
TGCGCCAGCAGCGGAGGGACTAGCGGGGAGACCCAGTACTTC
CASSGGTSGETQYF
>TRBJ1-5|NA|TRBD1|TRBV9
TGTGCCAGCACCCGAGGGACAGGTAGCAATCAGCCCCAGCATTTT
CASTRGTGSNQPQHF
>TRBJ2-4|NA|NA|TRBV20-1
TGCAGTGCTAGTCCCATGGGGGGGCTATGGGACATTCAGTACTTC
CSASPMGGLWDIQYF
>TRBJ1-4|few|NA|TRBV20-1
TGCAGTGCTCCCGGGACGTCTAATGAAAAACTGTTTTTT
CSAPGTSNEKLFF
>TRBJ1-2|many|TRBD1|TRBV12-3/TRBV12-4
TGTGCCAGCAGTTTACGGGCCAGGGGGCGCGGCTACACCTTC
CASSLRARGRGYTF
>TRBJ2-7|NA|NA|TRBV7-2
TGTGCCAGCAGCGTTGGACAGTACCCTTCCTACGAGCAGTACTTC
CASSVGQYPSYEQYF
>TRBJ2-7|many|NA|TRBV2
TGTGCCAGCAACCTGGGTCTCGACGAGCAGTACTTC
CASNLGLDEQYF
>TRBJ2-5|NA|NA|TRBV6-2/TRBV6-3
TGTGCCAGCACTGGAAGACTAGGGGGAGAGACCCAGTACTTC
CASTGRLGGETQYF
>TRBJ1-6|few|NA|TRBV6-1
TGTGCCAGCAGTGAAGGTATAGGACCTCTGGATAATTCACCCCTCCACTTT
CASSEGIGPLDNSPLHF
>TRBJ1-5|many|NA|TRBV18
TGTGCCAGCTCACCACTTGGGTTTAGCAATCAGCCCCAGCATTTT
CASSPLGFSNQPQHF
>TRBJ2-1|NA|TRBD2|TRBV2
TGTGCCAGCAGAACTAGCGGGGATAACAATGAGCAGTTCTTC
CASRTSGDNNEQFF
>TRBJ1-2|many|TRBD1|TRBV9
TGTGCCAGCAGCGGGACAGGTCATTATGGCTACACCTTC
CASSGTGHYGYTF
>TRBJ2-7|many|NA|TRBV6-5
TGTGCCAGCAGTTATCGGGAAGAGCAGTACTTC
CASSYREEQYF
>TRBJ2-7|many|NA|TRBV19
TGTGCCAGTAGTCCCGAGGGGCTGGCCTACGAGCAGTACTTC
CASSPEGLAYEQYF
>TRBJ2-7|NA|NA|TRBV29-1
TGCAGCGTTGAGGTGGCGTCCCCCCCCTACGAGCAGTACTTC
CSVEVASPPYEQYF
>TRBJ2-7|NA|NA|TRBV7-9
TGTGCCAGCAGCTTTGGGGAGACCATGGCCTACGAGCAGTACTTC
CASSFGETMAYEQYF
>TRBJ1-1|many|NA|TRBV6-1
TGTGCCAGCAGTCCCAGACAGGAGCTGAACACTGAAGCTTTCTTT
CASSPRQELNTEAFF
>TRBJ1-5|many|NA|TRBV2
TGTGCCAGCAGTGAACGGGAGAATAGCAATCAGCCCCAGCATTTT
CASSERENSNQPQHF
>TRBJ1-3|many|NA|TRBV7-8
TGTGCCAGCAGCTTAGCGGGCTCTGGAAACACCATATATTTT
CASSLAGSGNTIYF
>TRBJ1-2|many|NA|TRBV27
TGTGCCGGCAACACCCTCAACAGGGAACCCTATGGCTACACCTTC
CAGNTLNREPYGYTF
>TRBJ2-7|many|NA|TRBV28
TGTGCCAGCAGTTTAACAGGTATTTCCGAGCAGTACTTC
CASSLTGISEQYF
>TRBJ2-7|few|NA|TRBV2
TGTGCCAGCAGTCGACAGGATTCCTACGAGCAGTACTTC
CASSRQDSYEQYF
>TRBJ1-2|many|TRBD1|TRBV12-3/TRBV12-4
TGTGCGACGACCTTAGTGCAGGGGGGTAACTATGGCTACACCTTC
CATTLVQGGNYGYTF
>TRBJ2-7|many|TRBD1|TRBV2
TGTGCCAGCGGGGGACAGGGAGGCCCCTACGAGCAGTACTTC
CASGGQGGPYEQYF
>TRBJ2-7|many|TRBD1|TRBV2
TGTGCCAGCAGTGCGGGACAGGGGGCGAGTAACTACGAGCAGTACTTC
CASSAGQGASNYEQYF
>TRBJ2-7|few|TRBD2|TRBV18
TGTGCCAGCTCACCATGGGCTAGCGGGGAGGGCGAGCAGTACTTC
CASSPWASGEGEQYF
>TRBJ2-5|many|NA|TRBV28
TGTGCCAGCAGGTTTGGAGGGCCGGGGGAGACCCAGTACTTC
CASRFGGPGETQYF
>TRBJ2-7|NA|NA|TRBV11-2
TGTGCCAGCAGCTTAGTTCCCGACGGAACCTACGAGCAGTACTTC
CASSLVPDGTYEQYF
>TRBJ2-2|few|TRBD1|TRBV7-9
TGTGCTAGCAGCACTCACAGGGGGCGCGGCACCGGGGAGCTGTTTTTT
CASSTHRGRGTGELFF
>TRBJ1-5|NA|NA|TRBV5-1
TGCGCCAGCAGCTTGGATCCGGATAGCAATCAGCCCCAGCATTTT
CASSLDPDSNQPQHF
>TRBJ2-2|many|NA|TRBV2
TGTGCCAGCAGTCCCCAGGGGTGGGGCGGGGAGCTGTTTTTT
CASSPQGWGGELFF
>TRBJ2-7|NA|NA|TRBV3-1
TGTGCCAGCAGCCACGCCTGGGTAATCCCCTCCTACGAGCAGTACTTC
CASSHAWVIPSYEQYF
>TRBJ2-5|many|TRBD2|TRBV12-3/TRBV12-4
TGTGCCTCGAGACTAGCGGGGGGGCAGGAGACCCAGTACTTC
CASRLAGGQETQYF
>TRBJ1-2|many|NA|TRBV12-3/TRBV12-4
TGTGCCAGCAGTTTTCCAGGGAATCCAGTTAACTATGGCTACACCTTC
CASSFPGNPVNYGYTF
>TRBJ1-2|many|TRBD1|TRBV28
TGTGCCAGCACCCCAGGGGACAGGGTATATGGCTACACCTTC
CASTPGDRVYGYTF
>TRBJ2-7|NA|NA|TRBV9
TGTGCCAGCAGCGTAGGGGGAGTCCAGGGCTACGAGCAGTACTTC
CASSVGGVQGYEQYF